This is a list of T cell receptor beta chains from one sample in a study of blood T cell repertoires in COVID-19. Libraries were prepared by immunoSEQ multiplex PCR; TCRdb keeps only in-frame clonotypes and omits some of them. The data show approximately 210,000 clones, around 87% seen once. Input material: PBMCs or T cells enriched from blood (not recorded which). The receptors shown here come from a woman in her thirties who had recovered from COVID-19. CDR3s include the opening cysteine and the closing phenylalanine or tryptophan. The D gene is left open where the match is weak. Clone size is given for some rows only: seen once, a few or many times, or a class if the clone is expanded.

D gene	J gene	clone size	V gene	CDR3 DNA	CDR3 protein
TRBD1	TRBJ1-6	.	TRBV11-2	TGTGCCAGCAGCTTGGAAAGACAGGGAGATAATTCACCCCTCCACTTT	CASSLERQGDNSPLHF
.	TRBJ1-2	.	TRBV6-2/TRBV6-3	TGTGCCAGCAGTTACTTGGGAGGGGAAGACTATGGCTACACCTTC	CASSYLGGEDYGYTF
.	TRBJ1-6	.	TRBV19	TGTGCCAGTAGTGACCGAACAGGGAATTCACCCCTCCACTTT	CASSDRTGNSPLHF
TRBD2	TRBJ2-1	.	TRBV2	TGTGCCAGCAGTGAAGCGCTTTCTAGCGGGTACTCCTACAATGAGCAGTTCTTC	CASSEALSSGYSYNEQFF
TRBD1	TRBJ2-4	.	TRBV19	TGTGCCAGTAGTATTTCCTACGTTCGAGGGGGCGCGGCCAAAAACATTCAGTACTTC	CASSISYVRGGAAKNIQYF
.	TRBJ2-1	.	TRBV3-1/TRBV3-2	TGTGCCAGCAGCCCGTTTGACGGGGGGCAGTTCTTC	CASSPFDGGQFF
TRBD2	TRBJ2-2	.	TRBV24-1	TGTGCCACCAGTGACCCGAGGACTAGCGGAAACACCGGGGAGCTGTTTTTT	CATSDPRTSGNTGELFF
TRBD1	TRBJ1-5	.	TRBV7-3	TGTGCCAGCAGCTTAGTCCGACAGGGCAAGGGTCAGCCCCAGCATTTT	CASSLVRQGKGQPQHF
TRBD2	TRBJ2-3	once	TRBV15	TGTGCCACCAGCAGAGAGGGACTAGCATTCGCAGATACGCAGTATTTT	CATSREGLAFADTQYF
TRBD1	TRBJ1-2	.	TRBV5-4	TGTGCCAGCAGCCGGGACAGTAACTATGGCTACACCTTC	CASSRDSNYGYTF
.	TRBJ1-2	.	TRBV24-1	TGTGCCACCAGTGATTTTTGGGGCGGCTATGGCTACACCTTC	CATSDFWGGYGYTF
.	TRBJ1-1	.	TRBV7-2	TGTGCCAGCAGTTTAACACAGAACACTGAAGCTTTCTTT	CASSLTQNTEAFF
.	TRBJ1-1	.	TRBV30	TGTGCCTGGACAGGGAACCTGAGGAACACTGAAGCTTTCTTT	CAWTGNLRNTEAFF
TRBD1	TRBJ1-1	once	TRBV7-9	TGTGCCAGCAGCTCCTCCCAGGGGGACACTGAAGCTTTCTTT	CASSSSQGDTEAFF
.	TRBJ2-5	once	TRBV24-1	TGTGCCACCAGTGATTTGACCGGAGAAGAGACCCAGTACTTC	CATSDLTGEETQYF
TRBD1	TRBJ1-1	.	TRBV5-1	TGCGCCAGCAGCTTGCAGGGGGCAAGAGGGACTGAAGCTTTCTTT	CASSLQGARGTEAFF
TRBD2	TRBJ2-1	.	TRBV7-8	TGTGCCAGCAGCCGTAATAAGCGGGGAGCCTACAATGAGCAGTTCTTC	CASSRNKRGAYNEQFF
.	TRBJ2-5	.	TRBV7-2	TGTGCCAGCAGCCCCGTGAGACAGGAAAAAGAGACCCAGTACTTC	CASSPVRQEKETQYF
.	TRBJ2-5	.	TRBV19	TGTGCCAGTAGTATCGGCAGGGTCAAGCAAGAGACCCAGTACTTC	CASSIGRVKQETQYF
.	TRBJ1-5	.	TRBV15	TGTGCCACCAGCAGAGATGCGGGGGCCTCACTGCCCCAGCATTTT	CATSRDAGASLPQHF
.	TRBJ1-2	.	TRBV24-1	TGTGCCACCAGTGGGGGGGTCGGCTATGGCTACACCTTC	CATSGGVGYGYTF
TRBD1	TRBJ1-1	.	TRBV19	TGTGCCAGTAGTATGGGACAGAGGGGAGCTTTCTTT	CASSMGQRGAFF
TRBD1	TRBJ1-2	few	TRBV29-1	TGCAGCGTTCGGGTTGGACAGGGGATAGGTGGCTACACCTTC	CSVRVGQGIGGYTF
.	TRBJ1-3	.	TRBV18	TGTGCCAGCTCACCCCCGGAGGGGCACTCTGGAAACACCATATATTTT	CASSPPEGHSGNTIYF
TRBD2	TRBJ2-2	.	TRBV25-1	TGTGCCAGCAGGGGCCCCGAGAGCGGGAGGGGGAACACCGGGGAGCTGTTTTTT	CASRGPESGRGNTGELFF